The TCR beta chain under discussion was sequenced for a study of blood T cell repertoires in COVID-19. As for the study in general: The United States, Italy and Spain supplied acute and convalescent COVID-19 samples. T cells, B-cell-depleted T cells, or PBMCs supplied cDNA or gDNA.

The CDR3 contains 15 residues. The V end lost 3 bases, the J end lost 4 bases, and 11 bases lay between the germline ends. From germline, CDR1 is SGDLS and CDR2 YYNGEE. Authors' processing steps: Nucleated cell counts were estimated from reference gene primer amplification. Repertoires were generated with immunoSEQ multiplex PCR, while TCRdb's copy carries only in-frame clones and drops some. The V and J calls and clone size come from that table; D and trimming were worked out from the DNA. This table holds about 220,000 clones, about four fifths found once. Sample: peripheral blood. This clonotype originated in a woman between 55 and 75 years old with acute or convalescent COVID-19. The chain carries TRBV9 and TRBJ2-6, with D possibly being TRBD1 (5 bases). Written as DNA, the CDR3 is TGTGCCAGCAGCGCCAGGGTACTCGGGGCCAACGTCCTGACTTTC. Its protein product is CASSARVLGANVLTF.